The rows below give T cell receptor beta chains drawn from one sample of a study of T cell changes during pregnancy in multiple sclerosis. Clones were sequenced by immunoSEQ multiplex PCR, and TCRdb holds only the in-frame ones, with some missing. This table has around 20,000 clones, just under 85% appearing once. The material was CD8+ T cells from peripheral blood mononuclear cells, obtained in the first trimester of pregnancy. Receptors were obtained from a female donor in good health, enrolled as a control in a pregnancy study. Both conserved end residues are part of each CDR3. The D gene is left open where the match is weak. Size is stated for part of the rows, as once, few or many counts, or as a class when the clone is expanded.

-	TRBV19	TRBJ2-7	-	TGTGCCAGTAGTTTCCGTGGCCACGAGCAGTACTTC	CASSFRGHEQYF
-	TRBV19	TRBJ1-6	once	TGTGCCAGTAGTCGTTGGCAGGGGAATTATAATTCACCCCTCCACTTT	CASSRWQGNYNSPLHF
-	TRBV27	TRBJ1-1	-	TGTGCCAGCGGATACAGGGCGGGGAACACTGAAGCTTTCTTT	CASGYRAGNTEAFF
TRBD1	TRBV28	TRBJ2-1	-	TGTGCCAGCAGCCCAACAGGGGACAATGAGCAGTTCTTC	CASSPTGDNEQFF
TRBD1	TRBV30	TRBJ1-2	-	TGTGCCTGGAGGGGGTCAGGGGGGCCTAACTATGGCTACACCTTC	CAWRGSGGPNYGYTF
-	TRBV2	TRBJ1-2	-	TGTGCCGTCTTGAAGGGGTGGAACTATGGCTACACCTTC	CAVLKGWNYGYTF
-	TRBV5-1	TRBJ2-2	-	TGCGCCAGCAGCTTGAATAGGGGCGAAGGCGGGGAGCTGTTTTTT	CASSLNRGEGGELFF
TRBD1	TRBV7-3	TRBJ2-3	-	TGTGCCAGCAGCCCTCCAGGGGGCCTTTCAGCAGATACGCAGTATTTT	CASSPPGGLSADTQYF
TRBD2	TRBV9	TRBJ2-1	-	TGTGCCAGCAGCGGAGAAAGCGGGGGGCTCGGTAATGAGCAGTTCTTC	CASSGESGGLGNEQFF
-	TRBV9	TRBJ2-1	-	TGTGCCAGCAGCGTAGCAGGGGACAATGAGCAGTTCTTC	CASSVAGDNEQFF
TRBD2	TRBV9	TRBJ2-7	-	TGTGCCAGCTCGGGGGGTAACTCCTACGAGCAGTACTTC	CASSGGNSYEQYF
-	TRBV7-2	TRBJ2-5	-	TGTGCCAGCAGCTTCGAGAACAGCCAAGAGACCCAGTACTTC	CASSFENSQETQYF
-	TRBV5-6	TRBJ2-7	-	TGTGCCAGCAGCCGGGGCGGACAGTTCTACGAGCAGTACTTC	CASSRGGQFYEQYF
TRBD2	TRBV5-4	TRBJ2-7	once	TGTGCCAGCAGCTTGTCCCCACTAGCGGGTCCCTACGAGCAGTACTTC	CASSLSPLAGPYEQYF
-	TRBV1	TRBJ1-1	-	TGCACCAGCAGCCCGGCTTTCTTT	CTSSPAFF
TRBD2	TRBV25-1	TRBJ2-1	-	TGTGCCAGCACGACTAGCGGGAGTCTCGATGAGCAGTTCTTC	CASTTSGSLDEQFF
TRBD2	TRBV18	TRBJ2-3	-	TGTGCCAGCTCACCAACTAGCGGGAGGCGCACAGATACGCAGTATTTT	CASSPTSGRRTDTQYF
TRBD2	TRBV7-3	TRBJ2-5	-	TGTGCCAGCAGCCCGGGGACTAGCGGGACGGAGACCCAGTACTTC	CASSPGTSGTETQYF
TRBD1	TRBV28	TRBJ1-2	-	TGTGCCAGCAGCCCCCTCCGGACAGGCCCCTGGTATGGCTACACCTTC	CASSPLRTGPWYGYTF
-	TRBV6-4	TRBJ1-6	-	TGTGCCAGCAGTGACTCCCAGGGAGGGAATTCACCCCTCCACTTT	CASSDSQGGNSPLHF
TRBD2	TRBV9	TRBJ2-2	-	TGTGCCAGCAGCGTAGCTCCGGGGGGTAGGGCCGGGGAGCTGTTTTTT	CASSVAPGGRAGELFF
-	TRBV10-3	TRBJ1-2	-	TGTGCCATCAGTGAACTTGACCGGACACGTTTTGGCTACACCTTC	CAISELDRTRFGYTF
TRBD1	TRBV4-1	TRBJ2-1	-	TGCGCCAGCAGCCATTCCGGGACAGGGGTGATTAATGAGCAGTTCTTC	CASSHSGTGVINEQFF
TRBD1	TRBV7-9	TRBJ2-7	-	TGTGCCAGCAGCTTGGGGGACAGTAACTCCTACGAGCAGTACTTC	CASSLGDSNSYEQYF
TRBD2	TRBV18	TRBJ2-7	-	TGTGCCAGCTCTCCTGCGGGGGTCGCGAATTTGGAGCAGTACTTC	CASSPAGVANLEQYF